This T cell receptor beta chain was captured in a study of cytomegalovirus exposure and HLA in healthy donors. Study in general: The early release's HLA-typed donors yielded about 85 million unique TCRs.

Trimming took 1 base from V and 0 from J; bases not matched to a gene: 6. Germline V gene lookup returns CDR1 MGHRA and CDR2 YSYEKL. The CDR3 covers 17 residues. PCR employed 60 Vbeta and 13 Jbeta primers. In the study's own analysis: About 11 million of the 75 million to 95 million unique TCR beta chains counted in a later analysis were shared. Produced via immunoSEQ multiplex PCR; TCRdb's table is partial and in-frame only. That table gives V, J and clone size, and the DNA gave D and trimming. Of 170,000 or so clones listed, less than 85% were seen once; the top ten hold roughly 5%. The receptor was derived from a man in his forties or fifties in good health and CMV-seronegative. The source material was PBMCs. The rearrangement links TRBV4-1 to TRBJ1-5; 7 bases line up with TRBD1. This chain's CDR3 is CASSQVLTGDSNQPQHF. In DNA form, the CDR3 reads TGCGCCAGCAGCCAAGTTCTAACAGGGGATAGCAATCAGCCCCAGCATTTT.